This T cell receptor (beta chain) was sequenced for a study of CD8 T cells in Susac syndrome. Overall study findings and caveats: Only a relatively small number of individuals were included in the TCR sequencing and HLA analysis.

This CDR3 has 15 amino acids. V trimming: 1 base; J trimming: 5 bases; junction bases outside the gene matches: 7. Germline V gene sequence: CDR1 LGHNT, CDR2 FRNRAP. Sequencing of TCR beta was carried out in blood CD8+ and CD4+ T cells. Negative isolation yielded the CD8+ and CD4+ T cells, while FACS enriched the TEMRA cells. In regard to this clonotype: The antigen remains undetermined.

Random-hexamer reverse transcription was applied to roughly 0.45 to 1 ug RNA. Across 54 Vbeta and 13 Jbeta, immunoSEQ multiplex PCR amplified TCR beta CDR3. TCRdb re-derived calls from the immunoSEQ multiplex PCR reads in MiXCR, one entry per CDR3 protein. The sample has about 200,000 distinct CDR3 sequences, 80% to 95% seen once. V usage is TRBV12-5 and J usage is TRBJ1-2, with 7 nucleotides matching TRBD1. The sample comprised CD4+ T cells from PBMCs. The receptor comes from a human donor in good health. The chain's CDR3 is CASGLGQGVGYGYTF. The CDR3 DNA reads as TGTGCTAGTGGTTTGGGACAGGGAGTTGGGTATGGCTACACCTTC.